This paragraph covers one T cell receptor beta chain sequence. Its antigen is unknown. Germline CDR1 SGHAT, CDR2 FQNNGV. V shed 7 bases, J shed 0 bases, and the junction held 8 bases outside the gene matches. The CDR3 has 16 amino acids. The sample originates from a study of Tregs in tolerant kidney transplant recipients. Study-wide results and caveats: Validation in larger populations is needed because few patients were studied. Biological reproducibility was not directly addressed, but technical replication error appeared minimal. Activated donor B cell expansion appeared to reveal the most relevant donor-specific TCRbeta repertoire.

Sequencing used immunoSEQ multiplex PCR; TCRdb keeps in-frame clones, though not all of them. The data show approximately 260,000 clones, about 80% seen once. Unstimulated Tregs (CD4+CD25+CD127-) and CD4+CD25- non-Tregs were sorted from PBMCs. The chain employs TRBV11-2 and TRBJ2-1; TRBD2 aligns across 8 bases. The sample comprised CD4+ T cells from blood. The clonotype comes from a human donor in good health. DNA for the CDR3: TGTGCCAGCATCCGGGAGGGCGCCAGCTCCTACAATGAGCAGTTCTTC. Translated: CASIREGASSYNEQFF.